These 6 T cell receptor beta chains were all obtained from the same sample, sequenced in a study of Siglec-9 on CD8 T cells in melanoma (dated by TCRdb to about 2019). The library was generated by the immunoSEQ multiplex PCR assay. TCRdb took this table from immuneACCESS and kept in-frame rearrangements with V and J called. Such tables lack part of the clones; where checked against another copy, unresolved V genes explain under half of the gap, and the rest is unexplained. This sample gives around 39,000 clones in total; about 80% of them show up just once. Under 2% of the sample comes from the top ten. The sequenced sample was Siglec-9- CD8+ T cells sorted from blood. Explained via the paper, the cell subset or site label denotes: CD8 T cells lacking Siglec-9. Every receptor here comes from a human donor in good health.

The chain employs TRBV29-1 and TRBJ2-7, with 12 bases lining up with TRBD2. The junction had 0 bases not matched to a gene; V was cut back by 4 bases and J by 2 bases. The germline gives CDR1 SQVTM, CDR2 ANQGSEA. This CDR3 comprises 13 residues. The CDR3 nucleotides are TGCAGCGTTGGACTAGCGGGAGCCTACGAGCAGTACTTC. This gives the protein CSVGLAGAYEQYF.

The rearrangement uses TRBV10-2 and TRBJ1-2, with no clear D. From germline, CDR1 is WSHSY and CDR2 SAAADI. V was shortened by 3 bases and J by 2 bases, with 7 bases between the two germline ends. This CDR3 region has 13 residues. Here the CDR3 DNA reads TGCGCCAGCAGTGAAGACACCAACTATGGCTACACCTTC. This translates into CASSEDTNYGYTF.

The chain has TRBV15 and TRBJ2-3; TRBD2 matches 10 bases. The length of the CDR3 is 15 residues. Germline V CDR1 and CDR2: LNHNV, YYDKDF (reference sequence). Trimming at V came to 5 bases and at J to 3 bases, leaving 5 bases not matched to a gene. DNA of the CDR3: TGTGCCACCAGCCTAGCTAGCGGGGGAACAGATACGCAGTATTTT. Translated: CATSLASGGTDTQYF.

The CDR3 spells CASSRFQGGSPLHF. As DNA, the CDR3 is TGTGCCAGCAGCCGCTTCCAGGGCGGTTCACCCCTCCACTTT. The chain uses TRBV11-2 and TRBJ1-6; weak D call: TRBD1 (5 bases). Germline V gives CDR1 SGHAT, CDR2 FQNNGV. The CDR3 covers 14 residues. V lost 5 bases and J lost 9, with 14 bases in between.

The chain links TRBV2 to TRBJ1-5, with D possibly being TRBD1 (5 bases). There are 14 residues in the CDR3. Germline loops: CDR1 SNHLY, CDR2 FYNNEI. V lost 3 bases, J lost 3 bases, and 9 bases lay in between. CDR3 residues: CASSDDSPNQPQHF. The CDR3 DNA reads TGTGCCAGCAGTGACGACAGCCCCAATCAGCCCCAGCATTTT.

This clone was seen once. The genes are TRBV6-6 and TRBJ1-1; 8 bases align to TRBD1. V was pared by 4 bases and J by 4 bases, with 8 bases of the junction left unmatched. Germline lookup yields CDR1 MNHNY and CDR2 SVGAGI (reference sequence). CDR3 length: 15 amino acids. The CDR3 spells CASSFRTGFGTEAFF. CDR3 sequence (DNA): TGTGCCAGCAGTTTTAGGACAGGGTTTGGCACTGAAGCTTTCTTT.